The rows below give T cell receptor beta chains drawn from one sample of a study of human T cells and chemical hapten exposure. Using its own MiXCR run on the RACE reads, TCRdb lists one record per CDR3 protein. The table includes 200,000 to 300,000 distinct CDR3 sequences, 7.5% to 9% detected once. This material consisted of whole blood, taken in connection with sensitization to the hapten diphenylcyclopropenone (DPC). The receptors derive from a middle-aged woman with alopecia areata. Some clones in this sample may be carry-over from other donors' samples. Each CDR3 is given with its conserved first and last residue.

CDR3 length,V gene,CDR3 protein
14,TRBV4-2,CVSSQDGGRREQYF
13,TRBV27,CASSFSGSGELFF
14,TRBV6-2/TRBV6-3,CASSRPSGDTEAFF
14,TRBV27,CASSLFREKYGYTF
13,TRBV29-1,CSVDQGGEDTQYF
14,TRBV5-1,CASSLEAQNTEAFF
14,TRBV20-1,CSAAGQGKNQPQHF
14,TRBV5-1,CASSFATGDTEAFF
13,TRBV6-2/TRBV6-3,CASTDPSNQPQHF
16,TRBV5-4,CASNTRTQTSTDTQYF
15,TRBV5-1,CASSLEGLAPNEQFF
14,TRBV20-1,CSARDDYLGDEQYF
16,TRBV4-1,CASSHRMSSYTGELFF
12,TRBV14,CASSQVRAEAFF
14,TRBV5-1,CASSRDRGGQPQHF
15,TRBV6-2/TRBV6-3,CASRESGRAANTQYF
17,TRBV20-1,CSARDSTGRERYNEQFF
15,TRBV6-5,CASRRDRVNTGELFF
11,TRBV6-6,CASTRAYEQYF
14,TRBV2,CASSEVFGVYEQYF
14,TRBV30,CASRTGQGTDTQYF
14,TRBV28,CASSPRDSKETQYF
14,TRBV28,CALRGPYSNQPQHF
16,TRBV7-2,CASSPRASGSSNEQFF
15,TRBV6-2/TRBV6-3,CASTPGLAREETQYF
17,TRBV6-1,CASSEYARGTSGTEQYF
14,TRBV7-8,CASSLGQGKNIQYF
16,TRBV6-5,CASSYSGQIYGSPLHF
14,TRBV12-3/TRBV12-4,CASSLRQGNNEQFF
16,TRBV3-1,CASSQGPGRNQETQYF
13,TRBV7-9,CASNLWGYNEQFF
14,TRBV20-1,CSARGQREGNTQYF
14,TRBV12-3/TRBV12-4,CASSPQEVGETQYF
16,TRBV18,CASSPPARGENQPQHF
13,TRBV7-2,CASSMGWGEKLFF
15,TRBV6-2/TRBV6-3,CASLSGDRGLGELFF
16,TRBV18,CASSPGVPATNTEAFF
12,TRBV28,CASRDSTYEQYF
14,TRBV7-9,CASSLAGRGETQYF
15,TRBV29-1,CSVEGGRQGADTQYF
10,TRBV6-2/TRBV6-3,CASRVMPAFF
15,TRBV5-1,CASSSGQGEGGTQYF
17,TRBV7-3,CASSASPIQGGMETQYF
14,TRBV30,CAWGPGTGVGKLFF
15,TRBV28,CASSIGTAMNTEAFF
15,TRBV28,CASGTSGYSTDTQYF
15,TRBV11-2,CASSLSGGPPDTQYF
15,TRBV6-5,CASTPLAGGRREQYF
16,TRBV5-1,CASSWKLADRGYEQYF
14,TRBV30,CAWQTGSFNQPQHF
15,TRBV4-1,CASSQGLAAADTQYF
15,TRBV6-2/TRBV6-3,CASSYGDSSTDTQYF
14,TRBV6-5,CASSTRTGLGEQYF
17,TRBV6-2/TRBV6-3,CASSHAGLAVSYNEQFF
12,TRBV6-5,CAVRTLAYGYTF
14,TRBV28,CASSSSGRIGELFF
14,TRBV14,CASSPAGTGIGAFF
18,TRBV5-1,CASSLDGLAGINTGELFF
12,TRBV3-1,CASSQGTAPMLF
14,TRBV6-2/TRBV6-3,CASSWDGAAYEQYF